This TCR beta chain was observed in a study of T-cell reconstitution after alpha-beta-depleted transplantation in children (dated by TCRdb to about 2016). About the investigation overall: T-cell immune reconstitution after TCRalphabeta/CD19-depleted allogeneic hematopoietic cell transplantation in children was quantitatively tracked in the study by means of TCR repertoire profiling. Points the paper makes about the study in general: About two months after transplant, the apparently early recovery of alphabetaT-cell counts reportedly depended on just several hundred clones that had expanded rapidly and came from non-depleted graft cells. The high TCRbeta diversity at day 60 in some patients was ascribed to recipient T cells and intrathymic progenitors that had survived conditioning. The frequencies of hyperexpanded clones fell over the following months, and after one year, T-cell counts and TCRbeta diversity were mostly attributed to newly produced T cells.

The method was PCR. Sequencing relied on an Illumina HiSeq 2500. Molecular barcoding was employed in the preparation of TCR libraries, with unique molecular identifiers being used to normalize TCRbeta repertoire quantification. The public reads were run again by TCRdb, first through fastp at Q25 and then through MiXCR, and only productive beta chains were kept. CDR3 protein duplicates are merged, each entry listing the most common genes and DNA. In all, the sample holds some 350,000 distinct CDR3 sequences, and under 20% of those were seen once. The ten largest clones take up roughly 40% of the sample. Notes on this clonotype: No cognate antigen has been identified for it. Since no conserved phenylalanine or tryptophan closes the CDR3, a read error is the likely cause.

The treatment or condition label, as the study defines it: allogeneic hematopoietic cell transplantation with graft depleted of TCRalphabeta T cells and CD19 B cells. The transplant recipients were children given TCRalphabeta/CD19-depleted allogeneic hematopoietic cell grafts. The CDR3 length is 14 residues, termini included. The entry retains the CDR3 DNA only, 42 bases that are in frame from base 1. Taken from the germline V gene, the CDR1 and CDR2 loops are MNHEY and SVGAGI. V gives up 2 bases and J gives up 1 base, and the segment between their germline ends measures 8 bases. Here the chain combines TRBV6-5 and TRBJ1-1, with a tentative D gene TRBD1 over 5 matching bases. The clonotype comes from a male patient under 10 years old who had a stem cell transplant for acute lymphoblastic leukemia, so the T cells may come from the graft donor. The sample in question was PBMCs, mostly from graft donor cells, obtained 360 days after TCRalphabeta/CD19-depleted stem cell transplant. CDR3 loop: CASSYHRGNTEAFS. The DNA sequence is as follows: TGTGCCAGCAGTTACCATAGGGGGAACACTGAAGCTTTCTCT.